The following is a T cell receptor (beta chain) sequence with its context. Its specificity is unknown. The data were taken from a study of T cells in Graves' hyperthyroidism and ophthalmopathy. The study's findings and limits: Ophthalmopathy was distinguished from stable hyperthyroidism by 13 V-J signatures. Most thyroid-expanded clonotypes above 0.001 were also found in blood.

Using RNA transcripts as the source, TCR beta CDR3 regions were amplified. HTBI primers were employed in a first-round RT-PCR of the TCR CDR3. TCRdb re-called the multiplex PCR reads through MiXCR, storing one row per CDR3 protein. This sample has a few hundred thousand distinct CDR3 sequences, with more than 15% found just once. Each diagnosis was grounded in clinical symptoms, serum thyroxine and TRAb, thyroid ultrasound, and orbital computed tomography. 8.5 to 10 ml of fresh peripheral blood supplied the PBMCs. The CDR3 length is 15 residues. Sequencing was performed on blood. V and J are TRBV12-3 or TRBV12-4 and TRBJ2-1, with TRBD2 identical over 7 bases. Judging by the DNA end, TRBJ2-7 fits better; the J call may be wrong. The receptor was derived from a woman in her 40s with Graves' ophthalmopathy. As DNA, the CDR3 is TGTGCCAGCAGTTTCTCCCTAGCGGAATACAATGAGCAGTACTTC. This translates into CASSFSLAEYNEQYF.